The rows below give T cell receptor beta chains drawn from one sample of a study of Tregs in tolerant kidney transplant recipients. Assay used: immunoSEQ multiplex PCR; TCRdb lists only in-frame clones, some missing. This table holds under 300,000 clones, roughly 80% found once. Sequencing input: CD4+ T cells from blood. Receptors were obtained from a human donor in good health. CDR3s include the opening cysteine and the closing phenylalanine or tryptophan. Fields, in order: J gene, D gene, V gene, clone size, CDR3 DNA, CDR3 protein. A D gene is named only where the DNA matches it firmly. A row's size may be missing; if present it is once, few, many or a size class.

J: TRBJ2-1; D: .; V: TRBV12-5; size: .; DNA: TGTGCTAGTGGTCAGCTAAATGAGCAGTTCTTC; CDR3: CASGQLNEQFF
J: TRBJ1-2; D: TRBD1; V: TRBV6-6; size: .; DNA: TGTGCCAGCAGCCGGGACAGGGGGCTGTTTGACTATGGCTACACCTTC; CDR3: CASSRDRGLFDYGYTF
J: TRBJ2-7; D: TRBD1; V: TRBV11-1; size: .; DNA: TGTGCCAGCAGCTCGGGGAGTGGCGGGACAGGGTATAACGAGCAGTACTTC; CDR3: CASSSGSGGTGYNEQYF
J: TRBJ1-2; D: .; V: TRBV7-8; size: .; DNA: TGTGCCAGCAGCTTAGGGCAGGTCTATGGCTACACCTTC; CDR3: CASSLGQVYGYTF
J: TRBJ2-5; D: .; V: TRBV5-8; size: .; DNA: TGTGCCAGCAGCTTGGCCGTGTTGAAGGGCCAAGAGACCCAGTACTTC; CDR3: CASSLAVLKGQETQYF
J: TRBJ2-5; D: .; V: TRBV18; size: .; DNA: TGTGCCAGCGTTCGAACGGGCCAAGAGACCCAGTACTTC; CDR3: CASVRTGQETQYF
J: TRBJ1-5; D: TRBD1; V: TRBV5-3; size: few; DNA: TGTGCCAGCAGTTCCGGGACAGGGACGGGTCAGCCCCAGCATTTT; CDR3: CASSSGTGTGQPQHF
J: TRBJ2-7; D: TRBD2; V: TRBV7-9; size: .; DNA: TGTGCCAGCAGCTTTCCCGCTAGCGGCAACTACGAGCAGTACTTC; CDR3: CASSFPASGNYEQYF
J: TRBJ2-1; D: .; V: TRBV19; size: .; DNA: TGTGCCAGTAGTATACCGGCCAGCCCGGGAGATGGAAATGAGCAGTTCTTC; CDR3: CASSIPASPGDGNEQFF
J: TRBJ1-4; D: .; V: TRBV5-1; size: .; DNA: TGCGCCAGCAGCCCCGGACGGGCAGGCAATGAAAAACTGTTTTTT; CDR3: CASSPGRAGNEKLFF
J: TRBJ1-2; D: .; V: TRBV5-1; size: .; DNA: TGCGCCAGCAGCTTATCGGGGGCAGGCTATGGCTACACCTTC; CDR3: CASSLSGAGYGYTF
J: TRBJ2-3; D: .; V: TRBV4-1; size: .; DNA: TGCGCCAGCAGCTCGCCCTGGGCAGATACGCAGTATTTT; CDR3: CASSSPWADTQYF
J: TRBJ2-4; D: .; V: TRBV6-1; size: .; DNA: TGTGCCAGCAGTGTAATCCGGGGCCTAGACATTCAGTACTTC; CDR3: CASSVIRGLDIQYF
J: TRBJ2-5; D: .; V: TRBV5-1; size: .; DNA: TGCGCCAGCAGCTCCCTTGGAGGGGAGACCCAGTACTTC; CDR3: CASSSLGGETQYF
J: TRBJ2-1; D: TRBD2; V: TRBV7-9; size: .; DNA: TGTGCCAGCAGCTTAGGGCGCGGGGGGTACAATGAGCAGTTCTTC; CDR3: CASSLGRGGYNEQFF
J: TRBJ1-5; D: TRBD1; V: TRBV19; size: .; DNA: TGTGCCAGTAGTATTAACCGGGACAGGGGGCATCAGCCCCAGCATTTT; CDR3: CASSINRDRGHQPQHF
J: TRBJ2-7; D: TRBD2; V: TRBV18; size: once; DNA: TGTGCCAGCTCACCGACACTAGCGGAGAACTACGAGCAGTACTTC; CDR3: CASSPTLAENYEQYF
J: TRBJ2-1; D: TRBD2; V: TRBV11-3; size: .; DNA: TGTGCCAGCAGCTTAGGGAGGATGGGAGGGAGTCTAAACAATGAGCAGTTCTTC; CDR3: CASSLGRMGGSLNNEQFF
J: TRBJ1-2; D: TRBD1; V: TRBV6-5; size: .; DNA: TGTGCCAGCAGTTTGGACAGGAACTATGGCTACACCTTC; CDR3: CASSLDRNYGYTF
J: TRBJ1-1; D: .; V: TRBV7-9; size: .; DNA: TGTGCCAGCAGCTTGCGGGGGGCGGACACTGAAGCTTTCTTT; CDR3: CASSLRGADTEAFF
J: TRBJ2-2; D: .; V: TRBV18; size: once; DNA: TGTGCCAGCTCACCACCGCGGGGTAGCTCCGGGGAGCTGTTTTTT; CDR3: CASSPPRGSSGELFF
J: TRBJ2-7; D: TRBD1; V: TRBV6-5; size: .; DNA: TGTGCCAGCAGTTATGGGACAGGCCAGCACTTC; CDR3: CASSYGTGQHF
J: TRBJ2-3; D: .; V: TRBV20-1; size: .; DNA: TGCAGTGCTAGTGTTACGAATACGCAGTATTTT; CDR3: CSASVTNTQYF
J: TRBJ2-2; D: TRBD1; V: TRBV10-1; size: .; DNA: TGCGCCAGCAGGACAGGGGGCTCCGGGGAGCTGTTTTTT; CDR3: CASRTGGSGELFF
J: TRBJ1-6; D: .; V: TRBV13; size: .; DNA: TGTGCCAGCAGCTTGACGGCTAATTCACCCCTCCACTTT; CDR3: CASSLTANSPLHF
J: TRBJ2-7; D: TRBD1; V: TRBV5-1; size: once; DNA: TGCGCCAGCAGCTCAGGGACAGGGTATAGCTACGAGCAGTACTTC; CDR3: CASSSGTGYSYEQYF
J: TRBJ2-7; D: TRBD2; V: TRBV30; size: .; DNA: TGTGCCTGGAGTCCACGACTAGCGGGAGGGAACTACGAGCAGTACTTC; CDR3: CAWSPRLAGGNYEQYF
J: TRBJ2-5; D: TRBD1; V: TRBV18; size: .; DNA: TGTGCCAGCTCACCACCCGCAGGGGGAGAGACCCAGTACTTC; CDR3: CASSPPAGGETQYF
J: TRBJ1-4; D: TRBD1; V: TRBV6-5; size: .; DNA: TGTGCCAGCAGCCGGGACAGTGGGGAAAAACTGTTTTTT; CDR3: CASSRDSGEKLFF
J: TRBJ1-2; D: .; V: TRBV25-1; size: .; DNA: TGTGCCAGCAGTGAATATAGGGGCAACTACTATGGCTACACCTTC; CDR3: CASSEYRGNYYGYTF
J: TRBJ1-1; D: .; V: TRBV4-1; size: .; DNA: TGCGCCAGCAGCCAAGTACTGATCCTGAACACTGAAGCTTTCTTT; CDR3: CASSQVLILNTEAFF
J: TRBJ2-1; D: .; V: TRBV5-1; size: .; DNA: TGCGCCAGCAGTGGGGGCCAGGAATACAATGAGCAGTTCTTC; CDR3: CASSGGQEYNEQFF
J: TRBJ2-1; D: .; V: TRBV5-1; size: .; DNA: TGCGCCAGCAGCCCTCGAAGGGATGAGCAGTTCTTC; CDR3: CASSPRRDEQFF
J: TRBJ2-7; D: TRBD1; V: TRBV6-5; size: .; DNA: TGTGCCAGCAGTGACTCGGACAGGGGGCGGTACGAGCAGTACTTC; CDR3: CASSDSDRGRYEQYF
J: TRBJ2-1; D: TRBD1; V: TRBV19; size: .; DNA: TGTGCCAGTAGGGGGGGACAGGGTTATTTAAATGAGCAGTTCTTC; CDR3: CASRGGQGYLNEQFF
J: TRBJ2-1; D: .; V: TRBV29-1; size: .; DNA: TGCAGCGTCGGACACGTTTCTGAGCAGTTCTTC; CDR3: CSVGHVSEQFF
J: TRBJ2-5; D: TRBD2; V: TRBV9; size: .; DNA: TGTGCCAGCAGCGACGGGACTAGCGGAGGGGGGGAGACCCAGTACTTC; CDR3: CASSDGTSGGGETQYF
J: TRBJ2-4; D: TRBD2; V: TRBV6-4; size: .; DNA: TGTGCCAGCAGTGTGCCGCGGGGGGGCGGGAAAAACATTCAGTACTTC; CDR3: CASSVPRGGGKNIQYF
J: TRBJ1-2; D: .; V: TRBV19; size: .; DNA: TGTGCCAGTAGTATCTCGACCTTAGGGAATGGCTACACCTTC; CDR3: CASSISTLGNGYTF
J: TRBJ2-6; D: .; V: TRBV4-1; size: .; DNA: TGCGCCAGCAGCCAAGCTGAGGAGCTGTCCCGAAGCTCTGGGGCCAACGTCCTGACTTTC; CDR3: CASSQAEELSRSSGANVLTF
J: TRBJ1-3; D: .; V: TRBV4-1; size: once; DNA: TGCGCCAGCAGCCCACAAGGGGGGTTCTTCTCTGGAAACACCATATATTTT; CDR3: CASSPQGGFFSGNTIYF
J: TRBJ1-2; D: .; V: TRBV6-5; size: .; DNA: TGTGCCAGCAGTGGGAAGGGCAGTGGCTACACCTTC; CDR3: CASSGKGSGYTF
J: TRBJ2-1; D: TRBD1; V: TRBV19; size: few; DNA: TGTGCCAGTAGAAATGGACAGGGGGCTCACAATGAGCAGTTCTTC; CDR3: CASRNGQGAHNEQFF
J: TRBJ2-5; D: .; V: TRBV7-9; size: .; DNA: TGTGCCTCAGTTTTTGGGGCAAAGCAAGAGACCCAGTACTTC; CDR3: CASVFGAKQETQYF
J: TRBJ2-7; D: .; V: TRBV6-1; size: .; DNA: TGTGCCAGCAGCCTGACAGTGAGCTCCTACGAGCAGTACTTC; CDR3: CASSLTVSSYEQYF
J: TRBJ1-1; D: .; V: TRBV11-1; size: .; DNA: TGTGCCAGCAGCTTAGCAGTCTCGAACACTGAAGCTTTCTTT; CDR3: CASSLAVSNTEAFF
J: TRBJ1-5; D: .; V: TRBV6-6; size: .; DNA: TGTGCCAGCAGTTACGGGGGGCCTCGTCAGCCCCAGCATTTT; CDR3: CASSYGGPRQPQHF
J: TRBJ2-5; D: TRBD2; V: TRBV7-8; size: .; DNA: TGTGCCAGCAGCTGGCGGGGGGGGCAAGAGACCCAGTACTTC; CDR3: CASSWRGGQETQYF
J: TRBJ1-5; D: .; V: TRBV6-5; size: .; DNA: TGTGCCAGCAGTGATTGGATAAATCAGCCCCAGCATTTT; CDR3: CASSDWINQPQHF
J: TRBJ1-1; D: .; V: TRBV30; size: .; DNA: TGTGCCTGGAGTCGCTCGGGCACTGAAGCTTTCTTT; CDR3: CAWSRSGTEAFF
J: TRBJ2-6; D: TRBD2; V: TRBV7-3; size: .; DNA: TGTGCCAGCAGGCCTAGCGGGGGCCAAGGCGGTGGGGCCAACGTCCTGACTTTC; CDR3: CASRPSGGQGGGANVLTF
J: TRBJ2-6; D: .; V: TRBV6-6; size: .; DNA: TGTGCCAGCGGAGGTGGGGCCAACGTCCTGACTTTC; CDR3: CASGGGANVLTF
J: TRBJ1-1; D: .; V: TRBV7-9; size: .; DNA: TGTGCCAGCAGCTTATTGAAATGGTACACTGAAGCTTTCTTT; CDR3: CASSLLKWYTEAFF
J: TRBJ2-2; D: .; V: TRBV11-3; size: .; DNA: TGTGCCAGCAGCTCCCCCTGGGACGGAAACACCGGGGAGCTGTTTTTT; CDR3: CASSSPWDGNTGELFF
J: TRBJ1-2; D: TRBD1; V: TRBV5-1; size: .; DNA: TGCGCCAGCAGCCCGACAGGGGGCTATGGCTACACCTTC; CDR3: CASSPTGGYGYTF
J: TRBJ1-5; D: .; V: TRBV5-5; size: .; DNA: TGTGCCAGCAGCCCGAGGGCAGGGGTTCAGCCCCAGCATTTT; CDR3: CASSPRAGVQPQHF
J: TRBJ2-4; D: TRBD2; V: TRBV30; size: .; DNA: TGTGCCTGGAGTTGGGCTAGCGGGAGTTGGCAGTACTTC; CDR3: CAWSWASGSWQYF
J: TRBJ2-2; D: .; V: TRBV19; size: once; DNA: TGTGCCAGTACCACTCCTATCGGCGTAGACACCGGGGAGCTGTTTTTT; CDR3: CASTTPIGVDTGELFF
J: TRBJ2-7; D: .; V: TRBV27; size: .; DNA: TGTGCCAGCAGTACCAGGGACTTAAGGAGCTCCTACGAGCAGTACTTC; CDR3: CASSTRDLRSSYEQYF
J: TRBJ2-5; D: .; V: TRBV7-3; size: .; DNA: TGTGCCAGCAGCTACGGACAGTCAGAGACCCAGTACTTC; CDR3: CASSYGQSETQYF